The clone carrying this T cell receptor (beta chain) was seen a few times. Its specificity is not known. V lost 4 bases, J lost 0 bases, and 11 bases stayed unmatched. The CDR3 has 17 residues. Germline CDR1 reads KGHSH; CDR2 reads LQKENI. A library of TCRbeta sequences, prepared with unique molecular identifiers, was generated. A single record per CDR3 protein comes from TCRdb applying MiXCR to the PCR reads. Among 250,000 to 400,000 distinct CDR3 sequences listed, approximately 23% were seen once. The entry originates in a study of T-cell reconstitution after alpha-beta-depleted transplantation in children. Study-level points and caveats: Reportedly, alpha-beta T cells present about two months post-transplant originated from several hundred expanded clones of graft origin.

This chain uses TRBV18 with TRBJ1-2, with 7 bases aligning to TRBD1. The TCR originated in a male patient younger than 18 who had a stem cell transplant for acute lymphoblastic leukemia, so the T cells may come from the graft donor. The sample was PBMCs, mostly from graft donor cells, taken 180 days after TCRalphabeta/CD19-depleted stem cell transplant. CDR3 coding DNA: TGTGCCAGCTCACTCTCGACAGGGTCTAGACCTAACTATGGCTACACCTTC. It encodes CASSLSTGSRPNYGYTF.